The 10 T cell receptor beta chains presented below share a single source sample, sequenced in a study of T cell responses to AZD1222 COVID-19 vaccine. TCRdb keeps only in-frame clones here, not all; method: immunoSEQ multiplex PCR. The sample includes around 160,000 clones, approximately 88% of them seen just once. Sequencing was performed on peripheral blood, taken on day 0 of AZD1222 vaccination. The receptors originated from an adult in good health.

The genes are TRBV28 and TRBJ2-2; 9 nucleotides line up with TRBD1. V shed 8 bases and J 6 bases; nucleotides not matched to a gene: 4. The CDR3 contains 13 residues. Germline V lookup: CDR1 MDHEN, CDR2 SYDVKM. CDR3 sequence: CASRRQGAGELFF. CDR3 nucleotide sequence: TGTGCCAGCCGTAGACAGGGGGCCGGGGAGCTGTTTTTT.

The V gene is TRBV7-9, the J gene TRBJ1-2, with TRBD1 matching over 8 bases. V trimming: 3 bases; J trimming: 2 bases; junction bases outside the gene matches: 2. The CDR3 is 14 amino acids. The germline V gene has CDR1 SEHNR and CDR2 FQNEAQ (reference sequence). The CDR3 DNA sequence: TGTGCCAGCAGCTTGGACAGGGAAAACTATGGCTACACCTTC. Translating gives CASSLDRENYGYTF.

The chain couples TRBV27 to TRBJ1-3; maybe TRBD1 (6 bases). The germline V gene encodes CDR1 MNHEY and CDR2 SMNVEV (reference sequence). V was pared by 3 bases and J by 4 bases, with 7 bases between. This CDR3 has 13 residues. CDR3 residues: CASSFTGGNTIYF. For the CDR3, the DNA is TGTGCCAGCAGTTTTACAGGGGGAAACACCATATATTTT.

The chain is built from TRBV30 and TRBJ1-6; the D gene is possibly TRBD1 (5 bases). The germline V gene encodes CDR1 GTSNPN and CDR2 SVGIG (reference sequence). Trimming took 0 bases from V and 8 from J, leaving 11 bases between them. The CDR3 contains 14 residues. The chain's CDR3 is CAWSVIGGDSPLHF. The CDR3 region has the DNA TGTGCCTGGAGTGTAATTGGAGGGGATTCACCCCTCCACTTT.

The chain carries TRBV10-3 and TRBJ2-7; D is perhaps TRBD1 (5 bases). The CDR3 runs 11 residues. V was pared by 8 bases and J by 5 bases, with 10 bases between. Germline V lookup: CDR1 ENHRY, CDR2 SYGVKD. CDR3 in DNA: TGTGCCATCTCTGTAGGGGACGAGCAGTACTTC. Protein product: CAISVGDEQYF.

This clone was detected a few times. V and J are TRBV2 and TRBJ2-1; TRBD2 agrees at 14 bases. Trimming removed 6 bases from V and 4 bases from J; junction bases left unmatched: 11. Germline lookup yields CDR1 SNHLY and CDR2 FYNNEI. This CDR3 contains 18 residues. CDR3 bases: TGTGCCAGCAGAATCGGGCCCGGGACTAGCGGGGGTTACAATGAGCAGTTCTTC. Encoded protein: CASRIGPGTSGGYNEQFF.

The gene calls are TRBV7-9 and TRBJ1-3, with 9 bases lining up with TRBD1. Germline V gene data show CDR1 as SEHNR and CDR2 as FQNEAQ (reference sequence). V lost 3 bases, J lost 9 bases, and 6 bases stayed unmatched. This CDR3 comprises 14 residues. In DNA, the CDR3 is TGTGCCAGCAGCTTCGGGACAGGGTGGGGCACCATATATTTT. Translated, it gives CASSFGTGWGTIYF.

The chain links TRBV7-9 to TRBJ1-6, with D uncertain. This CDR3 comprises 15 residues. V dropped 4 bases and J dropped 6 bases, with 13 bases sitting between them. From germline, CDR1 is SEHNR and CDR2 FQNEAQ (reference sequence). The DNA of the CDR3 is TGTGCCAGCAGCTCCGGGGATGTGACTAATTCACCCCTCCACTTT. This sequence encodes CASSSGDVTNSPLHF.

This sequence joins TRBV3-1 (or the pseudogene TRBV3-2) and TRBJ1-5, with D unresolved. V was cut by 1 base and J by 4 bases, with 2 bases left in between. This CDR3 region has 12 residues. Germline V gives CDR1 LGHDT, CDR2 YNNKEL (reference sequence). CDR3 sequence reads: CASSQVNQPQHF. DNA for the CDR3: TGTGCCAGCAGCCAAGTGAATCAGCCCCAGCATTTT.

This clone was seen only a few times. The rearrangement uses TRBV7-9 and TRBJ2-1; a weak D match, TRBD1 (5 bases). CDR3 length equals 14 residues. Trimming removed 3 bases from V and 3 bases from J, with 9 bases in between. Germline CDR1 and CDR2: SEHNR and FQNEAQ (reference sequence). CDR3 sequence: CASSFSRVYNEQFF. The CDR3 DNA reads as TGTGCCAGCAGCTTTTCCAGGGTCTACAATGAGCAGTTCTTC.